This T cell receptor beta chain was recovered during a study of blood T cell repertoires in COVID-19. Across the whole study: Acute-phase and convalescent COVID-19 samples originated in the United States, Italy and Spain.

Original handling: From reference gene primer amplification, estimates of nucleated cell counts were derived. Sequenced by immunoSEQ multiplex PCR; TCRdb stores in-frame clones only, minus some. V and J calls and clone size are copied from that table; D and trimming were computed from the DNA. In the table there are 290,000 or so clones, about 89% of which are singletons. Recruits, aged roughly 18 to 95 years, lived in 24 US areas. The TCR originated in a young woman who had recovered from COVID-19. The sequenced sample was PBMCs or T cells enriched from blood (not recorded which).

The CDR3 bases are TGTGCCAGCAGCTTGGCCCCCGGGATCATCACAGATACGCAGTATTTT. Translation: CASSLAPGIITDTQYF. V is TRBV7-9 and J is TRBJ2-3; D is perhaps TRBD2 (5 bases). Germline CDR1 SEHNR, CDR2 FQNEAQ (reference sequence). The CDR3 consists of 16 residues. The V and J ends lost 3 bases and 2 bases respectively, with 15 bases between them.